Below are 28 T cell receptor beta chains sequenced from a single sample in a study of blood T cell repertoires in COVID-19. Repertoires were generated with immunoSEQ multiplex PCR, while TCRdb's copy carries only in-frame clones and drops some. The table records 300,000 or so clones, roughly 90% of them present only once. Input material: peripheral blood. The source of these receptors is a young man who had recovered from COVID-19.

This chain connects TRBV2 to TRBJ1-6; no reliable D call. The V end lost 8 bases, the J end lost 12 bases, and 17 bases lay between the germline ends. Germline V gene lookup returns CDR1 SNHLY and CDR2 FYNNEI. This CDR3 region has 13 residues. The CDR3, as DNA: TGTGCCAGCGAGACCCGGGAAGGGAGACCCCTCCACTTT. Amino acids: CASETREGRPLHF.

The chain combines TRBV5-4 with TRBJ2-4; TRBD2 is a possible D gene (6 bases). The CDR3 loop spans 14 amino acids. Trimming shortened V by 4 bases and J by 4 bases, and 12 bases separated the two germline ends. Looked up from germline, CDR1 is SGHNT and CDR2 is YYREEE (reference sequence). CDR3 coding DNA: TGTGCCAGCAGCGCCGGGGACTCGAAAAACATTCAGTACTTC. It is translated as CASSAGDSKNIQYF.

This clone was detected only once. This sequence joins TRBV6-1 and TRBJ2-1; TRBD2 agrees at 10 bases. The junction had 16 bases not matched to a gene; V was cut back by 2 bases and J by 6 bases. CDR1 MNHNS and CDR2 SASEGT come from the germline V gene. The CDR3 length is 19 residues. CDR3 bases: TGTGCCAGCAGTGAAACTAGTTTTCCGGGACTAGCGTCACCCAATGAGCAGTTCTTC. This sequence encodes CASSETSFPGLASPNEQFF.

This chain uses TRBV29-1 with TRBJ2-7; 7 bases line up with TRBD1. Germline V lookup: CDR1 SQVTM, CDR2 ANQGSEA. After removal of 6 bases from V and 1 base from J, the junction contained 3 bases not matched to a gene. This CDR3 has 12 amino acids. CDR3 coding DNA: TGCAGCGTACAGGGGACGTCCTACGAGCAGTACTTC. This codes for CSVQGTSYEQYF.

The J gene is TRBJ1-4, the V gene TRBV27; the match to TRBD1 covers 8 bases. The CDR3 spans 14 residues. V shed 5 bases, J shed 5 bases, and the junction held 4 bases outside the gene matches. Germline assignment: CDR1 MNHEY and CDR2 SMNVEV (reference sequence). The CDR3 coding sequence is TGTGCCAGCAGTAAACAGGGGGGAAATGAAAAACTGTTTTTT. This gives the protein CASSKQGGNEKLFF.

The genes are TRBV5-4 and TRBJ2-7, with D maybe TRBD2 (5 bases). The CDR3 has 12 amino acids. V was pared by 3 bases and J by 5 bases, with 9 bases between. Germline V CDR1 and CDR2: SGHNT, YYREEE (reference sequence). The CDR3 region has the DNA TGTGCCAGCAGCTCGGCGAGGGACGAGCAGTACTTC. Translation: CASSSARDEQYF. The variable domain in full, with the rest retrieved from reference TRBV5-4 and TRBJ2-7, is ETGVTQSPTHLIKTRGQQVTLRCSSQSGHNTVSWYQQALGQGPQFIFQYYREEENGRGNFPPRFSGLQFPNYSSELNVNALELDDSALYLCASSSARDEQYFGPGTRLTVT.

The chain uses TRBV9 and TRBJ2-1, with 8 positions matching TRBD1. This CDR3 is built from 17 residues. Looked up from germline, CDR1 is SGDLS and CDR2 is YYNGEE. V lost 3 bases to trimming and J lost 4 bases; unmatched junction nucleotides: 12. CDR3 coding DNA: TGTGCCAGCAGCGCATTAACGACAGGGGAGCTTTACAATGAGCAGTTCTTC. It specifies CASSALTTGELYNEQFF.

The V and J genes are TRBV11-2 and TRBJ2-1; 10 bases match TRBD2. The length of the CDR3 is 13 residues. V shed 5 bases and J 7 bases; nucleotides not matched to a gene: 2. In germline, CDR1 is SGHAT, CDR2 FQNNGV. Here the CDR3 DNA reads TGTGCCAGCAGCCAGACTAGCGGGAATGAGCAGTTCTTC. It codes for CASSQTSGNEQFF.

The V and J genes are TRBV6-1 and TRBJ1-3, with D perhaps matching TRBD1 (6 bases). The CDR3 runs to 15 residues. Germline V gene lookup returns CDR1 MNHNS and CDR2 SASEGT. Trimming took off 2 bases at V and 3 bases at J, with 11 bases between the two ends. CDR3 protein: CASSETGSSGNTIYF. DNA of the CDR3: TGTGCCAGCAGTGAAACAGGGTCGAGTGGAAACACCATATATTTT.

The genes are TRBV19 and TRBJ1-4; 10 nucleotides match TRBD1. The length of the CDR3 is 17 residues. Germline V lookup: CDR1 LNHDA, CDR2 SQIVND (reference sequence). Losses at the gene ends were 7 bases for V and 2 bases for J; bases not matched to a gene: 10. The DNA for the CDR3 is TGTGCCAGTACCCCGGGACAGGGGTTGGCCACTAATGAAAAACTGTTTTTT. This gives the protein CASTPGQGLATNEKLFF.

The chain couples TRBV19 to TRBJ1-4, with D possibly matching TRBD1 (5 bases). Germline V gene sequence: CDR1 LNHDA, CDR2 SQIVND (reference sequence). Trimming pared 5 bases from V and 5 bases from J, leaving 24 bases between. The CDR3 is 18 residues long. CDR3: CASSPVNRGTGRNEKLFF. The CDR3 DNA reads TGTGCCAGTAGTCCGGTTAATAGAGGAACAGGACGGAATGAAAAACTGTTTTTT.

In DNA form, the CDR3 reads TGTGCCAGCAGCCCCGGACAGGGGCCGAACACTGAAGCTTTCTTT. Translated: CASSPGQGPNTEAFF. The chain carries TRBV5-4 and TRBJ1-1; TRBD1 aligns across 9 bases. CDR3 length: 15 residues. V was clipped by 4 bases and J by 1 base; unmatched bases: 5. The germline gives CDR1 SGHNT, CDR2 YYREEE (reference sequence).

The chain couples TRBV7-2 to TRBJ2-7; D may be TRBD2 (5 bases). The CDR3 covers 15 residues. Germline values: CDR1 SGHTA, CDR2 FQGNSA. V was cut by 1 base and J by 0 bases, with 10 bases left in between. The CDR3 bases are TGTGCCAGCAGCTTAGGAGGGTCGCGCTCCTACGAGCAGTACTTC. Translation gives CASSLGGSRSYEQYF.

This clone turned up a few times. This chain links TRBV19 with TRBJ1-6; 7 nucleotides line up with TRBD1. This CDR3 is built from 15 residues. V lost 5 bases and J lost 8; bases outside the gene matches: 9. The germline V gene encodes CDR1 LNHDA and CDR2 SQIVND (reference sequence). In DNA form, the CDR3 reads TGTGCCAGTAGTCTCGAGACAGGGAGTTATTCACCCCTCCACTTT. Translation gives CASSLETGSYSPLHF.

V and J are TRBV7-3 and TRBJ2-7; 9 nucleotides match TRBD2. V lost 2 bases to trimming and J lost 2 bases; unmatched junction nucleotides: 1. The CDR3 spans 14 residues. CDR1 is SGHTA, CDR2 FQGTGA, per germline. CDR3 region: CASSLAGGTYEQYF. The CDR3 nucleotides are TGTGCCAGCAGCTTAGCGGGAGGGACCTACGAGCAGTACTTC.

V is TRBV7-2 and J is TRBJ2-5; 10 bases map to TRBD2. In germline, CDR1 is SGHTA, CDR2 FQGNSA. The V segment lost 5 bases and the J segment 5 bases; nucleotides outside the gene matches: 17. This CDR3 is 18 amino acids long. CDR3 DNA sequence: TGTGCCAGCAGCCCTAGGGGTCTAGCGGGGGTTTCTAGGGAGACCCAGTACTTC. This gives the protein CASSPRGLAGVSRETQYF.

This clone appeared once. This sequence joins TRBV6-5 and TRBJ2-2; D might be TRBD2 (6 bases). Deletions cut 1 base from V and 4 bases from J, with 13 bases between. Germline V lookup: CDR1 MNHEY, CDR2 SVGAGI. The CDR3 extends over 16 amino acids. CDR3: CASSYLGGVGTGELFF. CDR3 in DNA: TGTGCCAGCAGTTACTTGGGGGGAGTTGGCACCGGGGAGCTGTTTTTT.

The chain combines TRBV6-5 with TRBJ1-1, with D hard to call. This CDR3 comprises 15 residues. Germline assignment: CDR1 MNHEY and CDR2 SVGAGI. Trimming cost V 1 base and J 0 bases, with 9 bases left between them. In nucleotides, the CDR3 is TGTGCCAGCAGTTACTACAGAGAGCTGAACACTGAAGCTTTCTTT. This sequence encodes CASSYYRELNTEAFF.

The rearrangement joins TRBV4-1 to TRBJ1-6; 7 positions agree with TRBD1. Germline V gives CDR1 MGHRA, CDR2 YSYEKL. CDR3 length: 15 amino acids. V shed 6 bases, J shed 5 bases, and the junction held 7 bases outside the gene matches. The CDR3 region is CASRHPGTDNSPLHF. The CDR3, as DNA: TGCGCCAGCAGACATCCCGGGACAGATAATTCACCCCTCCACTTT.

This rearrangement joins TRBV11-1 to TRBJ2-7, with TRBD2 matching over 7 bases. The CDR3 runs to 14 residues. The ends lost 4 bases at V and 4 bases at J; junction bases unmatched: 7. Germline CDR1 reads SGHAT; CDR2 reads FQDESV (reference sequence). As DNA, the CDR3 is TGTGCCAGCAGCTCCCGGACTAGTCTATACGAGCAGTACTTC. This encodes CASSSRTSLYEQYF.

The chain is built from TRBV12-2 and TRBJ2-7; the table's D call, TRBD2, has no DNA check behind it. TRBV12-2 is noted as a pseudogene. The CDR3 contains 15 residues. The CDR3 protein is CASRLGRELGYEQYF. CDR3 nucleotides: TGTGCAAGTCGCTTGGGACGGGAGTTAGGCTACGAGCAGTACTTC.

The CDR3 reads CASPFGPYTGELFF. The CDR3 nucleotides read TGTGCCAGCCCCTTTGGGCCCTACACCGGGGAGCTGTTTTTT. This chain connects TRBV5-8 to TRBJ2-2; D gene uncertain. The CDR3 contains 14 residues. The V end was cut by 7 bases, the J end by 3 bases, with 13 bases between. Germline V gene lookup returns CDR1 SGHTS and CDR2 YDEGEE. Using reference TRBV5-8 and TRBJ2-2 for the parts outside the CDR3, the full variable domain is EAGVTQSPTHLIKTRGQQATLRCSPISGHTSVYWYQQALGLGLQFLLWYDEGEERNRGNFPPRFSGRQFPNYSSELNVNALELEDSALYLCASPFGPYTGELFFGEGSRLTVL.

This clone was detected only once. The rearrangement joins TRBV6-5 to TRBJ2-1; TRBD1 matches 8 bases. V shed 6 bases and J 8 bases; nucleotides not matched to a gene: 9. CDR1 is MNHEY, CDR2 SVGAGI, per germline. This CDR3 comprises 14 residues. This CDR3 reads CASRPGQGFDEQFF. The CDR3 region has the DNA TGTGCCAGCAGACCCGGACAGGGTTTCGATGAGCAGTTCTTC.

The chain uses TRBV11-1 and TRBJ1-1; TRBD1 is a possible D gene (6 bases). The CDR3 covers 15 residues. From germline, CDR1 is SGHAT and CDR2 FQDESV (reference sequence). V was shortened by 3 bases and J by 4 bases, with 15 bases between the two germline ends. In DNA, the CDR3 is TGTGCCAGCAGCTTCGAAAAGGGGGTGATCACTGAAGCTTTCTTT. Translating it yields CASSFEKGVITEAFF.

V usage is TRBV7-3 and J usage is TRBJ1-4; TRBD1 matches 8 bases. Germline assignment: CDR1 SGHTA and CDR2 FQGTGA. J lost 8 bases, V lost 10 bases, and 15 bases had no gene match. This CDR3 has 15 amino acids. CDR3 protein: CAIFPRTGRGEKLFF. For the CDR3, the DNA is TGTGCCATCTTCCCCAGGACAGGGAGAGGGGAAAAACTGTTTTTT.

The chain joins TRBV10-3 to TRBJ2-2, with 7 bases that match TRBD1. This CDR3 comprises 12 residues. V lost 8 bases, J lost 5 bases, and 2 bases stayed unmatched. The germline gives CDR1 ENHRY, CDR2 SYGVKD. CDR3 sequence reads: CAIRQGTGELFF. CDR3 DNA sequence: TGTGCCATCCGACAGGGAACCGGGGAGCTGTTTTTT.

The CDR3 bases are TGCGCCAGCAGCCAAGAGGCGAACGGAGGGTACACCATATATTTT. This gives the protein CASSQEANGGYTIYF. The V gene is TRBV4-1, the J gene TRBJ1-3; D is ambiguous. CDR1 and CDR2 from the germline V gene are MGHRA and YSYEKL. The CDR3 is 15 residues long. V was pared by 0 bases and J by 8 bases, with 14 bases between.

This chain connects TRBV6-6 to TRBJ1-5; the D is unclear. Germline V CDR1 and CDR2: MNHNY, SVGAGI (reference sequence). The V end lost 4 bases, the J end lost 6 bases, and 13 bases lay between the germline ends. The CDR3 extends over 14 amino acids. CDR3 coding DNA: TGTGCCAGCAGTTTCGGGGAATTAGGTCAGCCCCAGCATTTT. This translates into CASSFGELGQPQHF.